This entry lists 24 T cell receptor beta chains sequenced from one sample in a study of T cells in Graves' hyperthyroidism and ophthalmopathy. What was amplified from RNA transcripts were TCR beta CDR3 regions. HTBI primers were employed in a first-round RT-PCR of the TCR CDR3. TCRdb redid the calling of the multiplex PCR reads with MiXCR, one entry per CDR3 protein. In the table there are a few hundred thousand distinct CDR3 sequences, around 42% of which are singletons. The sequenced sample consisted of peripheral blood or thyroid tissue (not recorded which). These receptors all come from a young woman with Graves' hyperthyroidism.

Worth noting for this clonotype: Given a much more abundant clone one base away, this may be a read error. V usage is TRBV28 and J usage is TRBJ2-7, with D tentatively TRBD2 (6 bases). Between the trimmed V and J ends, which lost 11 bases and 6 bases, there was a span of 14 bases. CDR3 size: 11 residues. Germline CDR1 reads MDHEN; CDR2 reads SYDVKM. As DNA, the CDR3 is TGTGCCGGCATGGGGGGAAGCGAGCAGTACTTC. Translating gives CAGMGGSEQYF.

The chain links TRBV20-1 to TRBJ2-7, with D tentatively TRBD2 (6 bases). CDR3 size: 14 residues. With 1 base removed from V and 6 bases from J, the gap between germline ends came to 16 bases. The germline CDR1 and CDR2 sequences are DFQATT and SNEGSKA (reference sequence). For the CDR3, the DNA is TGCAGTGCTAGAGGGCGGGGAAACTATGGCGAGCAGTACTTC. Amino acid sequence: CSARGRGNYGEQYF.

As for this clonotype: A much larger clonotype is one base distant, so this may be a read error. This rearrangement joins TRBV7-2 to TRBJ2-5; the D call may be TRBD1 or TRBD2 (7 bases each). The germline V gene encodes CDR1 SGHTA and CDR2 FQGNSA. The CDR3 totals 17 residues. CDR3 sequence (DNA): TGTGTCAGCAGCCAGGGGGTTGGGGGGGCGAGACAAGAGACCCAGTACTTC. This codes for CVSSQGVGGARQETQYF.

This clonotype was observed at least ten times. The chain couples TRBV19 to TRBJ2-5; 9 positions agree with TRBD2. Germline V lookup: CDR1 LNHDA, CDR2 SQIVND (reference sequence). V was pared by 1 base and J by 4 bases, with 1 base of the junction left unmatched. This CDR3 contains 14 residues. The CDR3 sequence is CASSIAGLAETQYF. The CDR3 region has the DNA TGTGCCAGTAGTATAGCGGGACTAGCAGAGACCCAGTACTTC.

The chain joins TRBV6-1 to TRBJ2-7, with TRBD2 matching 9 bases. The J call could be wrong; TRBJ2-1 is a better fit for the DNA end. Germline V gene data show CDR1 as MNHNS and CDR2 as SASEGT. The CDR3 is made up of 14 amino acids. CDR3 residues: CASRDSGGTYEQFF. As DNA, the CDR3 is TGTGCCAGCAGAGATAGCGGGGGAACCTATGAGCAGTTCTTC.

Many counts were recorded for this clonotype. The J gene is TRBJ1-3, the V gene TRBV24-1; D perhaps matches TRBD1 (5 bases). CDR1 is KGHDR and CDR2 is SFDVKD in the germline V gene. The CDR3 has 14 amino acids. Trimming left V 3 bases short and J 4 bases short, with 9 bases between. The CDR3 DNA reads as TGTGCCACCAGTGATCCGGGACTCGGAAACACCATATATTTT. It codes for CATSDPGLGNTIYF.

This clonotype showed up many times. The genes are TRBV5-5 and TRBJ1-1, with TRBD1 matching over 7 bases. The CDR3 sequence is 15 residues long. V dropped 4 bases and J dropped 0; count of bases not matched to a gene: 6. CDR1 and CDR2 (germline): SGHKS, YYEKEE (reference sequence). CDR3 protein: CASSPLGTVNTEAFF. In DNA form, the CDR3 reads TGTGCCAGCAGCCCTCTCGGGACAGTGAACACTGAAGCTTTCTTT.

This clonotype showed up just a few times. The rearrangement links TRBV4-3 to TRBJ1-1; possibly TRBD1 for D (6 bases). There are 16 residues in the CDR3. Germline CDR1 LGHNA, CDR2 YSLEER. Between the trimmed V and J ends, which lost 1 base and 5 bases, there was a span of 17 bases. The CDR3 DNA reads TGCGCCAGCAGCCAAGTCAGTGGAGGGGGTCGGACTGAAGCTTTCTTT. It translates to CASSQVSGGGRTEAFF.

This clonotype has just a few counts. The V call is TRBV7-9, the J call TRBJ2-1; D uncertain. CDR1 and CDR2 from the germline V gene are SEHNR and FQNEAQ (reference sequence). The CDR3 has 12 residues. Trimming cost V 2 bases and J 8 bases, with 7 bases left between them. For the CDR3, the DNA is TGTGCCAGCAGCTTAACGGTTGATGAGCAGTTCTTC. Translating gives CASSLTVDEQFF.

The table lists this clonotype with a few counts. This could be a read error, since a much larger clone is one nucleotide away. This likely comes from a read error, as the CDR3 has no conserved phenylalanine or tryptophan at its end. This sequence joins TRBV6-1 and TRBJ1-2; tentatively, D is TRBD1 (6 bases). The CDR3 extends over 13 amino acids. CDR1 and CDR2 from the germline V gene are MNHNS and SASEGT. Deletions cut 5 bases from V and 4 bases from J, with 11 bases between. The CDR3 sequence is CASSTTGFYGYTS. In DNA form, the CDR3 reads TGTGCCAGCAGTACTACAGGGTTCTATGGCTACACCTCC.

The table lists this clonotype with many counts. A read error may be the cause here, since a much bigger clone is one base away. The J gene is TRBJ2-5, the V gene TRBV20-1; D gene uncertain. The CDR3 extends over 10 amino acids. V shed 5 bases and J shed 2 bases, with 3 bases lying between them. Germline CDR1 and CDR2: DFQATT and SNEGSKA (reference sequence). The CDR3 reads CSAEQETQYF. Here the CDR3 DNA reads TGCAGTGCTGAGCAAGAGACCCAGTACTTC.

This clonotype was observed at least ten times. The chain joins TRBV12-3 or TRBV12-4 to TRBJ1-2; D unclear. This CDR3 has 13 amino acids. V lost 4 bases and J 4 bases, leaving 10 bases between the germline ends. The CDR3 coding sequence is TGTGCCAGCAGTTCCTCCGGGGTCTATGGCTACACCTTC. This sequence encodes CASSSSGVYGYTF.

This chain links TRBV7-9 with TRBJ1-2; 9 nucleotides match TRBD1. Germline lookup yields CDR1 SEHNR and CDR2 FQNEAQ (reference sequence). There are 15 residues in the CDR3. V lost 5 bases, J lost 7 bases, and 11 bases stayed unmatched. The CDR3 nucleotides read TGTGCCAGCAGCCCACAGGGACAGGGCATTGGTGGCTACACCTTC. This gives the protein CASSPQGQGIGGYTF. Full variable domain (outside the CDR3, taken from reference TRBV7-9 and TRBJ1-2): DTGVSQNPRHKITKRGQNVTFRCDPISEHNRLYWYRQTLGQGPEFLTYFQNEAQLEKSRLLSDRFSAERPKGSFSTLEIQRTEQGDSAMYLCASSPQGQGIGGYTFGSGTRLTVV.

This clonotype occurred a few times. The V and J genes are TRBV7-6 and TRBJ2-3, with 11 bases lining up with TRBD2. The junction had 13 bases not matched to a gene; V was cut back by 5 bases and J by 6 bases. The CDR3 runs 17 residues. Germline V CDR1 and CDR2: SGHVS, FNYEAQ. CDR3 amino acids: CASSPGLAGSLMDTQYF. Written as DNA, the CDR3 is TGTGCCAGCAGCCCCGGACTAGCGGGCAGTTTGATGGATACGCAGTATTTT.

This clonotype was seen many times. V usage is TRBV7-9 and J usage is TRBJ2-7; D gene ambiguous. Germline loops: CDR1 SEHNR, CDR2 FQNEAQ (reference sequence). V lost 1 base to trimming and J lost 4 bases, with 8 bases between them. This CDR3 region has 13 residues. CDR3 DNA sequence: TGTGCCAGCAGCTTAGTTCCGGAATACGAGCAGTACTTC. This encodes CASSLVPEYEQYF.

V gene TRBV29-1 combines with J gene TRBJ2-1, with 7 nucleotides matching TRBD2. Germline CDR1 is SQVTM and CDR2 is ANQGSEA. The CDR3 loop spans 14 amino acids. V was pared by 7 bases and J by 2 bases, with 8 bases of the junction left unmatched. The chain's CDR3 is CSAPGLPTYNEQFF. The CDR3 coding sequence is TGCAGCGCCCCGGGACTACCTACCTACAATGAGCAGTTCTTC.

Details on this clonotype: Germline is not matched at one junction end, which may reflect a read error. The V gene is TRBV29-1, the J gene TRBJ1-2, with D uncertain. There are 13 residues in the CDR3. Germline CDR1 and CDR2: SQVTM and ANQGSEA. The CDR3 protein is CSVQVSTSYGHTF. The CDR3 nucleotides read TGCAGCGTCCAGGTTTCAACTTCGTATGGCCACACCTTC.

The chain couples TRBV29-1 to TRBJ2-7, with TRBD2 identical over 12 bases. J lost 3 bases, V lost 6 bases, and 3 bases had no gene match. The CDR3 has 13 residues. The germline gives CDR1 SQVTM, CDR2 ANQGSEA. CDR3 sequence: CSVTTSGSYEQYF. The CDR3 DNA reads as TGCAGCGTGACGACTAGCGGGAGCTACGAGCAGTACTTC.

This clonotype has more than one count but fewer than ten. The gene calls are TRBV4-1 and TRBJ2-7, with D possibly being TRBD1 (6 bases). The CDR3 is made up of 17 amino acids. Trimming shortened V by 0 bases and J by 0 bases, and 15 bases separated the two germline ends. Looked up from germline, CDR1 is MGHRA and CDR2 is YSYEKL. CDR3 protein: CASSQDGFAGASYEQYF. In DNA form, the CDR3 reads TGCGCCAGCAGCCAAGATGGTTTCGCAGGGGCCTCCTACGAGCAGTACTTC.

This clonotype appeared once. The V gene is TRBV12-3 or TRBV12-4, the J gene TRBJ2-5, with D possibly TRBD1 on 9 matching bases. This CDR3 region has 15 residues. The V gene lost 7 bases and the J gene lost 0 bases, with 15 bases spanning the gap. CDR3 nucleotides: TGTGCCAGCATTAGCGGGACAGGGTACCAAGAGACCCAGTACTTC. Protein sequence: CASISGTGYQETQYF.

The chain links TRBV27 to TRBJ1-1; TRBD1 aligns across 9 bases. CDR3 length equals 16 residues. In germline, CDR1 is MNHEY, CDR2 SMNVEV (reference sequence). With 4 bases clipped from V and 1 base from J, the junction kept 7 bases outside the gene matches. CDR3 sequence: CASSSGQGGPNTEAFF. In DNA, the CDR3 is TGTGCCAGCAGTTCGGGACAGGGCGGACCGAACACTGAAGCTTTCTTT.

As to this clonotype: One base away lies a much larger clone, so this may be a sequencing read error. The chain couples TRBV10-3 to TRBJ1-2; D gene unclear. From germline, CDR1 is ENHRY and CDR2 SYGVKD. V dropped 5 bases and J dropped 3 bases, with 10 bases sitting between them. The CDR3 consists of 13 residues. In nucleotides, the CDR3 is TGTGCCATCAGTTTAACCTCCGACTATGGCTACACCTTC. This translates into CAISLTSDYGYTF.

V gene TRBV24-1 combines with J gene TRBJ2-5; D might be TRBD1 (5 bases). The assigned J gene may be wrong: the sequence end matches TRBJ2-1 better. The CDR3 totals 16 residues. In germline, CDR1 is KGHDR, CDR2 SFDVKD. The CDR3 DNA reads TGTGCCACCAGTGGCGAAGGTGGCAGGGTATACAATGAGCAGTTCTTC. This gives the protein CATSGEGGRVYNEQFF.

This clonotype was counted at least ten times. In nucleotides, the CDR3 is TGTGCCAGCAGTTACGGGGGTTCCCAGCATTTT. Encoded protein: CASSYGGSQHF. The J gene is TRBJ1-5, the V gene TRBV6-5; a weak D match, TRBD1 (5 bases). Germline V gives CDR1 MNHEY, CDR2 SVGAGI. This CDR3 region has 11 residues. V shed 2 bases and J shed 11 bases, with 7 bases lying between them.